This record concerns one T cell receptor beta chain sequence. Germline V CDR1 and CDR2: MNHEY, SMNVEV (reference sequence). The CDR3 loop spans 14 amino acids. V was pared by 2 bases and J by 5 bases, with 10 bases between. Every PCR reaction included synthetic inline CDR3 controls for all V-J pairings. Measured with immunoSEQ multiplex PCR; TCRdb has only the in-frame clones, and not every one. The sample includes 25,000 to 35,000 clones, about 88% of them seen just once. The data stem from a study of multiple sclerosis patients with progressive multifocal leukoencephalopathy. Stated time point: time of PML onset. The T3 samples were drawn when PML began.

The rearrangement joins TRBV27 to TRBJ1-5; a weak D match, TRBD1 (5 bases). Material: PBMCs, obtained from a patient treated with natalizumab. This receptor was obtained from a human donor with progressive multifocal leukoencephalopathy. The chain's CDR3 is CASSLGRGDQPQHF. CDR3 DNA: TGTGCCAGCAGTTTAGGTAGAGGGGATCAGCCCCAGCATTTT.